This record concerns one T cell receptor beta chain sequence. Its specificity is not known. V lost 7 bases and J 1 base, leaving 11 bases between the germline ends. The germline gives CDR1 SGHRS, CDR2 YFSETQ. This CDR3 spans 13 amino acids. These data come from a study of T cell responses to AZD1222 COVID-19 vaccine. Study-wide results and limits: Repertoire sampling was restricted to post-peak T cell response timepoints. With dominance at 160-218 and 743-854, vaccine-associated CD4 TCRs spanned spike.

The assay was immunoSEQ multiplex PCR, and TCRdb's table has in-frame clones only and misses some. The table shows some 130,000 clones, with 90% to 95% occurring only once. The genes are TRBV5-1 and TRBJ2-5, with D uncertain. The source of this sequence is an adult in good health. Sequenced here: peripheral blood, sampled on day 0 of AZD1222 vaccination. This CDR3 is CASSVVVQETQYF. CDR3 bases: TGCGCCAGCTCCGTGGTGGTCCAAGAGACCCAGTACTTC.